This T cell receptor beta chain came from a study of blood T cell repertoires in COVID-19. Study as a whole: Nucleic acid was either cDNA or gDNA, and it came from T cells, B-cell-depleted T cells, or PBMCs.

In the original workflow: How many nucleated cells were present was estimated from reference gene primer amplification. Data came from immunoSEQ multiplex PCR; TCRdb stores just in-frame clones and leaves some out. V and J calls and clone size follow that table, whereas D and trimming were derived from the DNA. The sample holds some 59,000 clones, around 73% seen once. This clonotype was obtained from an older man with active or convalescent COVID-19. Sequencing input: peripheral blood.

As DNA, the CDR3 is TGTGCCAGCAGCTACGGTTATAGGAACACTGAAGCTTTCTTT. Encoded protein: CASSYGYRNTEAFF. V and J are TRBV5-5 and TRBJ1-1; D gene unclear. Looked up from germline, CDR1 is SGHKS and CDR2 is YYEKEE (reference sequence). The V end lost 3 bases, the J end lost 1 base, and 10 bases lay between the germline ends. CDR3 length: 14 residues.